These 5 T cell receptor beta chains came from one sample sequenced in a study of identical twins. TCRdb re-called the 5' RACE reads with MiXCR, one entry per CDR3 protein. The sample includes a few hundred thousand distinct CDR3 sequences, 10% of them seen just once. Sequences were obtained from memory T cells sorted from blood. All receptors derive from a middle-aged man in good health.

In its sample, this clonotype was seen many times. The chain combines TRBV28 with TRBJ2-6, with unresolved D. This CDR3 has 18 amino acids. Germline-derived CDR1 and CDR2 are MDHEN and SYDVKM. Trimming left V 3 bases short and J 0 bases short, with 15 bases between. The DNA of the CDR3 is TGTGCCAGCAGTTTTTGGCAGACTGCAGTCTCTGGGGCCAACGTCCTGACTTTC. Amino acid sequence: CASSFWQTAVSGANVLTF.

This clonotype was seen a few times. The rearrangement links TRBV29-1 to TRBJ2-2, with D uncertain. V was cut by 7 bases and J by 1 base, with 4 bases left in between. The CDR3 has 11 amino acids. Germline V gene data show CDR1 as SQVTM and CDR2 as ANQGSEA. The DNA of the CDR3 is TGCAGCGCAGGGAACACCGGGGAGCTGTTTTTT. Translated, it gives CSAGNTGELFF.

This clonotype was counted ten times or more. The CDR3 region is CSAIVGTDTQYF. For the CDR3, the DNA is TGCAGTGCTATCGTAGGCACAGATACGCAGTATTTT. The rearrangement joins TRBV20-1 to TRBJ2-3, with D unclear. The CDR3 is 12 residues long. Germline CDR1 and CDR2: DFQATT and SNEGSKA (reference sequence). V was cut by 4 bases and J by 1 base, with 6 bases left in between.

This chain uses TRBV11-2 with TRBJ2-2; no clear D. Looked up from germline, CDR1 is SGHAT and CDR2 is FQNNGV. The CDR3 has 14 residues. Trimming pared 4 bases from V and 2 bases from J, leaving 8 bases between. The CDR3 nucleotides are TGTGCCAGCAGCTCGGTCAGAAACACCGGGGAGCTGTTTTTT. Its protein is CASSSVRNTGELFF.

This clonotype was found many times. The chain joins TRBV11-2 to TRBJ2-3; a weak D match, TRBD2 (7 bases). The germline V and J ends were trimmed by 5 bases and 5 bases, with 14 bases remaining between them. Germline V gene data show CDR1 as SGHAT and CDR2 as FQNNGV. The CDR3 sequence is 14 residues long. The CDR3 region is CASSRGGAEDTQYF. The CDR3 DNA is TGTGCCAGCAGCCGAGGGGGGGCCGAAGATACGCAGTATTTT.